The 25 T cell receptor beta chains reported below all come from one sample, sequenced in a study of blood T cell repertoires in COVID-19 (TCRdb year 2020). Libraries were made using the immunoSEQ multiplex PCR assay. In TCRdb, the immuneACCESS table is reduced to in-frame sequences with V and J assigned. These tables do not hold every clone; where another copy was compared, an unresolved V gene accounts for under half, and the others remain unexplained. The sample table shows about 100,000 clones, and approximately 86% are seen once. Roughly 2.6% of the sample rests with the top ten. Sequenced material: PBMCs or T cells enriched from blood (not recorded which). Receptors originate from a woman aged 45-65 years who had recovered from COVID-19.

The rearrangement uses TRBV7-3 and TRBJ2-3; no clear D. Germline assignment: CDR1 SGHTA and CDR2 FQGTGA. V lost 3 bases and J lost 0, with 10 bases in between. This CDR3 spans 15 amino acids. This CDR3 reads CASSFSGFSTDTQYF. CDR3 bases: TGTGCCAGCAGCTTCTCCGGGTTTAGCACAGATACGCAGTATTTT.

This sequence joins TRBV20-1 and TRBJ2-5; D gene uncertain. Trimming stripped 0 bases from V and 4 bases from J, with 3 bases between. The V gene's germline CDR1 is DFQATT and CDR2 SNEGSKA (reference sequence). The CDR3 loop spans 11 amino acids. The CDR3: CSARDLETQYF. The CDR3 DNA reads as TGCAGTGCTAGAGATCTAGAGACCCAGTACTTC.

This rearrangement joins TRBV28 to TRBJ1-3, with D perhaps matching TRBD1 (5 bases). The CDR3 contains 14 residues. Per germline, CDR1 MDHEN and CDR2 SYDVKM. Trimming removed 7 bases from V and 4 bases from J, with 14 bases in between. In DNA, the CDR3 is TGTGCCAGCAACGGGGAGGGGTTAGGAAACACCATATATTTT. This encodes CASNGEGLGNTIYF. The whole variable domain, filled in from reference TRBV28 and TRBJ1-3, reads DVKVTQSSRYLVKRTGEKVFLECVQDMDHENMFWYRQDPGLGLRLIYFSYDVKMKEKGDIPEGYSVSREKKERFSLILESASTNQTSMYLCASNGEGLGNTIYFGEGSWLTVV.

V is TRBV5-5 and J is TRBJ2-2, with D uncertain. V was trimmed by 0 bases and J by 3 bases, leaving 12 bases between them. The germline V gene has CDR1 SGHKS and CDR2 YYEKEE (reference sequence). The CDR3 runs 16 residues. The CDR3 DNA sequence: TGTGCCAGCAGCTTGGTAGTTCTCCGGGACACCGGGGAGCTGTTTTTT. This translates into CASSLVVLRDTGELFF.

The chain recombines TRBV10-3 with TRBJ1-3, with D uncertain. V was pared by 0 bases and J by 9 bases, with 15 bases between. The CDR3 spans 15 residues. Germline V gives CDR1 ENHRY, CDR2 SYGVKD. The CDR3 DNA reads TGTGCCATCAGTGAGTCGCCCAGCGTCAAATCCACCATATATTTT. Amino acids: CAISESPSVKSTIYF.

This chain uses TRBV4-1 with TRBJ1-2, with 7 bases aligning to TRBD1. Germline values: CDR1 MGHRA, CDR2 YSYEKL. The V gene end was trimmed by 4 bases and the J gene end by 5 bases; junction bases not matched to a gene: 7. The CDR3 is 14 amino acids. CDR3 nucleotides: TGCGCCAGCAGCCCGGAGGGACAGCTTTATGGCTACACCTTC. This encodes CASSPEGQLYGYTF.

The chain combines TRBV19 with TRBJ1-1; tentative D call: TRBD1 (5 bases). V was clipped by 8 bases and J by 2 bases, with 12 bases between them. CDR1 LNHDA and CDR2 SQIVND come from the germline V gene (reference sequence). CDR3 size: 13 residues. The CDR3 loop is CASAKDINTEAFF. The CDR3 coding sequence is TGTGCCAGTGCGAAGGACATTAACACTGAAGCTTTCTTT.

This chain links TRBV7-8 with TRBJ2-5, with 10 nucleotides matching TRBD2. This CDR3 comprises 18 residues. CDR1 and CDR2 from the germline V gene are SGHVS and FQNEAQ. The ends lost 1 base at V and 2 bases at J; junction bases unmatched: 10. CDR3 in amino acids: CASSLVLRTSGRQETQYF. The CDR3, as DNA: TGTGCCAGCAGCTTAGTTTTGAGGACTAGCGGTAGACAAGAGACCCAGTACTTC.

V and J are TRBV27 and TRBJ2-3; the match to TRBD1 covers 7 bases. With V trimmed by 5 bases and J by 5 bases, 7 bases remained unmatched. Looked up from germline, CDR1 is MNHEY and CDR2 is SMNVEV (reference sequence). This CDR3 is 14 amino acids long. CDR3 in amino acids: CASSHDRDRDTQYF. As DNA, the CDR3 is TGTGCCAGCAGTCACGACAGGGATAGAGATACGCAGTATTTT.

V and J are TRBV7-3 and TRBJ1-1; D may be TRBD1 (6 bases). Trimming shortened V by 3 bases and J by 3 bases, and 8 bases separated the two germline ends. The CDR3 runs to 13 residues. Germline values: CDR1 SGHTA, CDR2 FQGTGA. CDR3 DNA: TGTGCCAGCAGCTTCGGGGGGCACACTGAAGCTTTCTTT. Amino acids: CASSFGGHTEAFF.

This clone has ten or more counts. CDR3: CASSTENRGEAFF. CDR3 sequence (DNA): TGCGCCAGCAGCACCGAGAACAGGGGCGAAGCTTTCTTT. The chain links TRBV5-1 to TRBJ1-1; 7 bases are shared with TRBD1. In germline, CDR1 is SGHRS, CDR2 YFSETQ. Trimming at V came to 4 bases and at J to 8 bases, leaving 8 bases not matched to a gene. The CDR3 runs 13 residues.

The chain couples TRBV6-5 to TRBJ2-7; TRBD2 is a possible D gene (7 bases). The CDR3 contains 15 residues. The V gene's germline CDR1 is MNHEY and CDR2 SVGAGI. V was pared by 6 bases and J by 0 bases, with 15 bases between. The CDR3: CASRNREGSSYEQYF. CDR3 coding DNA: TGTGCCAGCAGAAACAGGGAGGGAAGCTCCTACGAGCAGTACTTC.

The chain employs TRBV9 and TRBJ2-2, with D maybe TRBD2 (6 bases). Trimming took 1 base from V and 7 from J, leaving 11 bases between them. The CDR3 runs 14 residues. Germline V gene lookup returns CDR1 SGDLS and CDR2 YYNGEE. This chain's CDR3 is CASSVRLGGGELFF. Here the CDR3 DNA reads TGTGCCAGCAGCGTAAGACTAGGCGGCGGGGAGCTGTTTTTT.

The chain is built from TRBV2 and TRBJ1-1, with 7 bases aligning to TRBD1. The ends lost 6 bases at V and 11 bases at J; junction bases unmatched: 15. The CDR3 is made up of 14 amino acids. Per germline, CDR1 SNHLY and CDR2 FYNNEI. The CDR3 region is CASRPGGALFRAFF. In nucleotides, the CDR3 is TGTGCCAGCAGACCAGGGGGTGCACTTTTTCGGGCTTTCTTT. Together with reference TRBV2 and TRBJ1-1, the CDR3 gives the full variable domain: EPEVTQTPSHQVTQMGQEVILRCVPISNHLYFYWYRQILGQKVEFLVSFYNNEISEKSEIFDDQFSVERPDGSNFTLKIRSTKLEDSAMYFCASRPGGALFRAFFGQGTRLTVV.

The rearrangement joins TRBV2 to TRBJ2-3; 9 bases align to TRBD2. CDR3 size: 15 residues. Germline assignment: CDR1 SNHLY and CDR2 FYNNEI. Losses at the gene ends were 8 bases for V and 0 bases for J; bases not matched to a gene: 6. The CDR3 DNA follows: TGTGCCAGCGCTCCTAGCGGGGCTAGCACAGATACGCAGTATTTT. It is translated as CASAPSGASTDTQYF.

V is TRBV7-6 and J is TRBJ2-5, with D perhaps TRBD1 (6 bases). This CDR3 contains 13 residues. Deletions cut 7 bases from V and 1 base from J, with 10 bases between. Germline V gene lookup returns CDR1 SGHVS and CDR2 FNYEAQ. The CDR3 sequence: CASTLDSQETQYF. The CDR3 DNA follows: TGTGCCAGCACCTTGGACAGCCAAGAGACCCAGTACTTC.

This rearrangement joins TRBV19 to TRBJ2-3, with TRBD2 identical over 9 bases. The CDR3 sequence is 18 residues long. Germline loops: CDR1 LNHDA, CDR2 SQIVND (reference sequence). V lost 1 base, J lost 3 bases, and 11 bases stayed unmatched. CDR3 sequence (DNA): TGTGCCAGTAGTATAGTACTCTACCGAGCGGGGGGAACAGATACGCAGTATTTT. Translated, it gives CASSIVLYRAGGTDTQYF. The complete variable domain, with remaining parts taken from reference TRBV19 and TRBJ2-3, reads DGGITQSPKYLFRKEGQNVTLSCEQNLNHDAMYWYRQDPGQGLRLIYYSQIVNDFQKGDIAEGYSVSREKKESFPLTVTSAQKNPTAFYLCASSIVLYRAGGTDTQYFGPGTRLTVL.

In the case of this clone: The sample has other DNA sequences that encode this CDR3 too. The chain uses TRBV2 and TRBJ2-3; D gene unclear. This CDR3 is 12 amino acids long. Trimming shortened V by 6 bases and J by 1 base, and 5 bases separated the two germline ends. The germline gives CDR1 SNHLY, CDR2 FYNNEI. Written as DNA, the CDR3 is TGTGCCAGCAGGCAGGGCACAGATACGCAGTATTTT. Protein product: CASRQGTDTQYF.

This clone was detected only once. The J gene is TRBJ2-7, the V gene TRBV7-2; 8 bases line up with TRBD2. V trimming: 3 bases; J trimming: 0 bases; junction bases outside the gene matches: 4. This CDR3 spans 15 amino acids. Germline CDR1 is SGHTA and CDR2 is FQGNSA. CDR3 DNA sequence: TGTGCCAGCAGCTTCGCGGGGGGTCCCTCCTACGAGCAGTACTTC. It encodes CASSFAGGPSYEQYF.

The genes are TRBV6-6 and TRBJ2-3, with TRBD1 matching 8 bases. The germline gives CDR1 MNHNY, CDR2 SVGAGI (reference sequence). Germline trimming cut 0 bases from V and 9 bases from J; bases unmatched to any gene: 2. The CDR3 loop spans 13 amino acids. The CDR3, as DNA: TGTGCCAGCAGTTACTCGGACAGGGTCACGCAGTATTTT. Translation: CASSYSDRVTQYF.

This clone was detected only once. The rearrangement joins TRBV27 to TRBJ2-2; 11 bases are a match to TRBD1. Germline V gene data show CDR1 as MNHEY and CDR2 as SMNVEV (reference sequence). The V and J ends lost 8 bases and 1 base, in that order; junction bases with no gene match: 15. This CDR3 has 19 residues. CDR3 residues: CASARHGTGTGGNTGELFF. The CDR3 bases are TGTGCCAGCGCGAGGCACGGGACCGGGACAGGGGGGAACACCGGGGAGCTGTTTTTT.

The chain carries TRBV11-2 and TRBJ2-1; 7 bases are a match to TRBD1. This CDR3 contains 11 residues. Germline values: CDR1 SGHAT, CDR2 FQNNGV. The junction had 3 bases not matched to a gene; V was cut back by 4 bases and J by 12 bases. CDR3 region: CASSSTGMQFF. CDR3 in DNA: TGTGCCAGCAGCTCGACAGGGATGCAGTTCTTC.

This chain joins TRBV30 and TRBJ1-6; D may be TRBD1 (6 bases). The CDR3 is 12 residues long. Trimming took 4 bases from V and 10 from J, leaving 11 bases between them. Germline CDR1 reads GTSNPN; CDR2 reads SVGIG (reference sequence). CDR3 sequence (DNA): TGTGCCTGGAAAGGGGGAGGGTCACCCCTCCACTTT. Amino acids: CAWKGGGSPLHF.

The V and J genes are TRBV27 and TRBJ2-7; 10 bases are a match to TRBD1. Trimming cost V 4 bases and J 6 bases; bases outside gene matches: 6. The germline V gene encodes CDR1 MNHEY and CDR2 SMNVEV (reference sequence). The CDR3 consists of 14 residues. The CDR3 region is CASSSDRGGLEQYF. The CDR3, as DNA: TGTGCCAGCAGTTCGGACAGGGGGGGACTCGAGCAGTACTTC.

The chain recombines TRBV2 with TRBJ2-3; TRBD2 matches 13 bases. Germline V gene sequence: CDR1 SNHLY, CDR2 FYNNEI. J lost 2 bases, V lost 7 bases, and 6 bases had no gene match. The CDR3 extends over 16 amino acids. CDR3 DNA sequence: TGTGCCAGCACCATGACTAGCGGGGGGACCACAGATACGCAGTATTTT. Translating gives CASTMTSGGTTDTQYF.